Listed here are 27 T cell receptor beta chains from one sample, sequenced in a study of a mutant IDH1 vaccine in newly diagnosed glioma. Libraries were prepared by immunoSEQ multiplex PCR; TCRdb keeps only in-frame clonotypes and omits some of them. The data contain tens of thousands of clones, approximately 80% of them singletons. Time point described: week 23, last vaccination. Each vaccine dose was 300 ug of mutant IDH1 20-mer peptide, with topical imiquimod. The antigens for these receptors are not known. Here the sequenced sample was PBMCs, taken from a glioma patient whose treatment included an IDH1 peptide vaccine. Receptor source: a young man with glioma.

This clone was observed a few times. This sequence joins TRBV5-1 and TRBJ1-1; TRBD1 agrees at 8 bases. The V and J ends lost 2 bases and 7 bases, in that order; junction bases with no gene match: 16. The CDR3 is 17 residues long. CDR1 and CDR2 from the germline V gene are SGHRS and YFSETQ. The chain's CDR3 is CASSFLGTRTGKIEAFF. As DNA, the CDR3 is TGCGCCAGCAGCTTTCTCGGGACCCGGACAGGGAAAATTGAAGCTTTCTTT.

The V and J genes are TRBV4-1 and TRBJ1-5, with a weak D call TRBD1 (5 bases). CDR1 and CDR2 (germline): MGHRA, YSYEKL. Between the trimmed V and J ends, which lost 5 bases and 2 bases, there was a span of 19 bases. CDR3 size: 17 residues. CDR3 in DNA: TGCGCCAGCAGCTTAAAAGCGGAGGGGTTAGGCAATCAGCCCCAGCATTTT. Its translation is CASSLKAEGLGNQPQHF.

This clone was seen more than once but under ten times. The chain joins TRBV2 to TRBJ2-7; D is ambiguous. The CDR3 has 16 residues. Germline loops: CDR1 SNHLY, CDR2 FYNNEI. V was clipped by 6 bases and J by 6 bases, with 24 bases between them. CDR3 protein: CASRGLTPVTPGEQYF. DNA of the CDR3: TGTGCCAGCAGGGGCCTTACCCCCGTAACACCTGGCGAGCAGTACTTC.

V and J are TRBV5-1 and TRBJ2-1; a weak D match, TRBD1 (6 bases). The germline V gene has CDR1 SGHRS and CDR2 YFSETQ. V was pared by 3 bases and J by 0 bases, with 16 bases between. The CDR3 contains 17 residues. This CDR3 reads CASSSQPQGSSYNEQFF. DNA for the CDR3: TGCGCCAGCAGCTCACAACCCCAGGGGAGCTCCTACAATGAGCAGTTCTTC.

The chain links TRBV5-4 to TRBJ2-5, with a weak D call TRBD1 (6 bases). Germline V CDR1 and CDR2: SGHNT, YYREEE (reference sequence). V lost 2 bases and J lost 5, with 7 bases in between. The CDR3 is 12 amino acids. As DNA, the CDR3 is TGTGCCAGCAGCTTAGACAGGGAGACCCAGTACTTC. Translating it yields CASSLDRETQYF.

The chain couples TRBV27 to TRBJ1-5; the match to TRBD1 covers 12 bases. The ends lost 9 bases at V and 2 bases at J; junction bases unmatched: 5. The CDR3 is 15 residues long. CDR1 and CDR2 (germline): MNHEY, SMNVEV (reference sequence). The CDR3 DNA is TGTGCCAGTCGGGACAGGGGGCGAGGCAATCAGCCCCAGCATTTT. Its translation: CASRDRGRGNQPQHF.

This clone was observed once. The V and J genes are TRBV5-8 and TRBJ2-7; D may be TRBD1 or TRBD2 (6 bases each). The CDR3 covers 13 residues. V lost 4 bases and J lost 6, with 14 bases in between. Germline V gives CDR1 SGHTS, CDR2 YDEGEE. CDR3 in amino acids: CASSTSRGGEQYF. CDR3 DNA sequence: TGTGCCAGCAGCACTTCCAGGGGAGGCGAGCAGTACTTC. The full variable domain, rest sourced from reference TRBV5-8 and TRBJ2-7, is EAGVTQSPTHLIKTRGQQATLRCSPISGHTSVYWYQQALGLGLQFLLWYDEGEERNRGNFPPRFSGRQFPNYSSELNVNALELEDSALYLCASSTSRGGEQYFGPGTRLTVT.

V is TRBV10-3 and J is TRBJ2-7; TRBD1 is a possible D gene (6 bases). V lost 2 bases to trimming and J lost 3 bases, with 14 bases between them. The CDR3 has 15 residues. Germline V lookup: CDR1 ENHRY, CDR2 SYGVKD. In DNA form, the CDR3 reads TGTGCCATCAGTGAGGAGGTTACAGGGAGCTACGAGCAGTACTTC. It codes for CAISEEVTGSYEQYF.

This chain joins TRBV28 and TRBJ2-4, with TRBD1 as a possible D gene (6 bases). CDR3 length: 14 amino acids. V was shortened by 4 bases and J by 6 bases, with 13 bases between the two germline ends. The germline V gene encodes CDR1 MDHEN and CDR2 SYDVKM. The DNA for the CDR3 is TGTGCCAGCAGTTGGGGAGAGACAGGAAACATTCAGTACTTC. This sequence encodes CASSWGETGNIQYF.

The chain couples TRBV5-1 to TRBJ2-3; no clear D gene. V was shortened by 3 bases and J by 0 bases, with 11 bases between the two germline ends. The CDR3 consists of 15 residues. In germline, CDR1 is SGHRS, CDR2 YFSETQ. The CDR3 DNA reads as TGCGCCAGCAGCTCACTCCTGACTAGCACAGATACGCAGTATTTT. The encoded protein is CASSSLLTSTDTQYF.

This clone has just one count. The rearrangement joins TRBV2 to TRBJ1-5; D is uncertain. The germline CDR1 and CDR2 sequences are SNHLY and FYNNEI. The CDR3 has 11 residues. V was cut by 8 bases and J by 9 bases, with 11 bases left in between. The CDR3 DNA reads TGTGCCAGCCGTCGTTATTGGCCCCAGCATTTT. This translates into CASRRYWPQHF.

In its sample, this clone was seen once. The chain carries TRBV5-1 and TRBJ1-4, with a possible D match to TRBD1 (5 bases). This CDR3 has 17 amino acids. Per germline, CDR1 SGHRS and CDR2 YFSETQ. V was trimmed by 1 base and J by 2 bases, leaving 15 bases between them. The CDR3 DNA reads as TGCGCCAGCAGCTTGTTTTGGGGCATTGGGACTAATGAAAAACTGTTTTTT. This encodes CASSLFWGIGTNEKLFF.

The chain links TRBV19 to TRBJ2-2, with D unresolved. The V end lost 4 bases, the J end lost 5 bases, and 8 bases lay between the germline ends. CDR3 length: 13 residues. CDR1 and CDR2 from the germline V gene are LNHDA and SQIVND (reference sequence). CDR3 bases: TGTGCCAGTAGTAATGGTGTAACCGGGGAGCTGTTTTTT. This translates into CASSNGVTGELFF.

V gene TRBV7-2 combines with J gene TRBJ2-2, with D unresolved. The CDR3 spans 15 residues. The V gene's germline CDR1 is SGHTA and CDR2 FQGNSA. The V gene lost 1 base and the J gene lost 0 bases, with 6 bases spanning the gap. The CDR3 here is CASSLVGANTGELFF. In DNA form, the CDR3 reads TGTGCCAGCAGCTTAGTCGGCGCGAACACCGGGGAGCTGTTTTTT. Full variable domain (remainder filled in from reference TRBV7-2 and TRBJ2-2): GAGVSQSPSNKVTEKGKDVELRCDPISGHTALYWYRQSLGQGLEFLIYFQGNSAPDKSGLPSDRFSAERTGGSVSTLTIQRTQQEDSAVYLCASSLVGANTGELFFGEGSRLTVL.

The V call is TRBV5-1, the J call TRBJ2-1, with 13 bases identical to TRBD2. Germline V lookup: CDR1 SGHRS, CDR2 YFSETQ. Unmatched junction bases numbered 6, after V lost 5 bases and J lost 1 base. The CDR3 runs 17 residues. CDR3 region: CASRLAGGPGSYNEQFF. CDR3 coding DNA: TGCGCCAGCAGACTAGCGGGGGGGCCTGGGTCCTACAATGAGCAGTTCTTC.

V usage is TRBV27 and J usage is TRBJ2-5, with D unclear. The CDR3 sequence is 14 residues long. Germline V lookup: CDR1 MNHEY, CDR2 SMNVEV (reference sequence). Trimming left V 4 bases short and J 2 bases short, with 11 bases between. CDR3 amino acids: CASSSLAAQETQYF. The CDR3 nucleotides read TGTGCCAGCAGTTCCTTAGCCGCACAAGAGACCCAGTACTTC.

The rearrangement uses TRBV5-1 and TRBJ2-3, with 7 bases that match TRBD2. The germline gives CDR1 SGHRS, CDR2 YFSETQ. CDR3 length: 15 amino acids. The V gene end was trimmed by 2 bases and the J gene end by 0 bases; junction bases not matched to a gene: 3. The chain's CDR3 is CASSLAGPSTDTQYF. DNA of the CDR3: TGCGCCAGCAGCTTAGCGGGGCCAAGCACAGATACGCAGTATTTT.

V and J are TRBV7-9 and TRBJ2-7, with 8 nucleotides matching TRBD2. The CDR3 is 16 amino acids. Germline V gives CDR1 SEHNR, CDR2 FQNEAQ (reference sequence). The V segment lost 1 base and the J segment 6 bases; nucleotides outside the gene matches: 11. CDR3 residues: CASSLVGGGTTSEQYF. The CDR3 nucleotides are TGTGCCAGCAGCTTAGTGGGCGGGGGGACTACCAGCGAGCAGTACTTC.

The genes are TRBV7-9 and TRBJ2-4; D not resolved. CDR3 length: 14 amino acids. The germline V gene has CDR1 SEHNR and CDR2 FQNEAQ (reference sequence). V gave up 1 base and J gave up 1 base, with 5 bases separating them. In DNA, the CDR3 is TGTGCCAGCAGCTTAGGGTGGGCCAAAAACATTCAGTACTTC. This codes for CASSLGWAKNIQYF. Supplemented by reference TRBV7-9 and TRBJ2-4, the full variable domain reads DTGVSQNPRHKITKRGQNVTFRCDPISEHNRLYWYRQTLGQGPEFLTYFQNEAQLEKSRLLSDRFSAERPKGSFSTLEIQRTEQGDSAMYLCASSLGWAKNIQYFGAGTRLSVL.

This sequence joins TRBV19 and TRBJ2-3, with 7 bases that match TRBD1. V was pared by 6 bases and J by 3 bases, with 6 bases of the junction left unmatched. CDR1 is LNHDA, CDR2 SQIVND, per germline (reference sequence). The CDR3 runs 14 residues. The CDR3: CASRKGAVTDTQYF. The CDR3 coding sequence is TGTGCCAGTAGGAAGGGGGCAGTTACAGATACGCAGTATTTT.

V gene TRBV6-1 combines with J gene TRBJ2-3; 12 bases match TRBD2. CDR1 MNHNS and CDR2 SASEGT come from the germline V gene. V lost 4 bases and J lost 5; bases outside the gene matches: 10. The CDR3 loop spans 17 amino acids. In DNA form, the CDR3 reads TGTGCCAGCAGTGTGCTAGCGGGAGGGGCGGTCGGAGATACGCAGTATTTT. As protein: CASSVLAGGAVGDTQYF.

This chain uses TRBV4-1 with TRBJ2-4; 8 bases are a match to TRBD2. This CDR3 has 18 residues. Germline CDR1 and CDR2: MGHRA and YSYEKL. The V and J ends lost 0 bases and 4 bases, in that order; junction bases with no gene match: 11. The CDR3 coding sequence is TGCGCCAGCAGCCAAGAGGGGGGACCTAGCGGGTTGAAAAACATTCAGTACTTC. It yields the protein CASSQEGGPSGLKNIQYF.

This clone occurred a few times. The rearrangement joins TRBV30 to TRBJ1-1, with unresolved D. Germline loops: CDR1 GTSNPN, CDR2 SVGIG (reference sequence). The CDR3 totals 13 residues. Trimming cost V 0 bases and J 6 bases, with 11 bases left between them. This CDR3 is CAWSVLEGAEAFF. CDR3 DNA: TGTGCCTGGAGTGTACTGGAGGGTGCTGAAGCTTTCTTT.

This sequence joins TRBV4-1 and TRBJ1-5; 7 nucleotides agree with TRBD1. V shed 3 bases, J shed 4 bases, and the junction held 6 bases outside the gene matches. The CDR3 is 15 amino acids. Germline V lookup: CDR1 MGHRA, CDR2 YSYEKL. CDR3 sequence (DNA): TGCGCCAGCAGCCAGGTTGGACAGGCAAATCAGCCCCAGCATTTT. As protein: CASSQVGQANQPQHF.

The V gene is TRBV5-4, the J gene TRBJ2-5; no clear D gene. Between the trimmed V and J ends, which lost 0 bases and 4 bases, there was a span of 7 bases. Germline lookup yields CDR1 SGHNT and CDR2 YYREEE (reference sequence). This CDR3 contains 13 residues. The CDR3 bases are TGTGCCAGCAGCTTGGCCCGGGCAGAGACCCAGTACTTC. Translating it yields CASSLARAETQYF.

The chain employs TRBV27 and TRBJ1-5; 9 bases line up with TRBD1. This CDR3 is built from 14 residues. Germline values: CDR1 MNHEY, CDR2 SMNVEV (reference sequence). The V and J ends lost 8 bases and 0 bases, in that order; junction bases with no gene match: 2. The CDR3 coding sequence is TGTGCCAGCCGACAGGGGGGTAGCAATCAGCCCCAGCATTTT. Its translation: CASRQGGSNQPQHF.

The rearrangement uses TRBV5-1 and TRBJ1-4, with 8 nucleotides matching TRBD1. V lost 4 bases and J lost 7; bases outside the gene matches: 12. The germline gives CDR1 SGHRS, CDR2 YFSETQ. The CDR3 totals 16 residues. The CDR3 loop reads CASSLGQGVEGEKLFF. The CDR3 DNA follows: TGCGCCAGCAGCCTAGGACAGGGCGTTGAGGGTGAAAAACTGTTTTTT.